These 7 T cell receptor beta chains share one sample of origin, sequenced in a study of T cells in Graves' hyperthyroidism and ophthalmopathy. Amplification yielded TCR beta CDR3 regions, with RNA transcripts as the source. The HTBI primer set drove a first-round RT-PCR of the TCR CDR3. TCRdb re-derived calls from the multiplex PCR reads in MiXCR, one entry per CDR3 protein. Among approximately 420,000 distinct CDR3 sequences listed, roughly 13% were seen once. The specimen sequenced was blood. These receptors were obtained from a young woman with Graves' hyperthyroidism.

This clonotype was detected a few times. The J gene is TRBJ2-1, the V gene TRBV4-2; 8 bases map to TRBD2. The ends lost 5 bases at V and 8 bases at J; junction bases unmatched: 11. CDR1 LGHNA and CDR2 YNFKEQ come from the germline V gene. The CDR3 runs 15 residues. CDR3 in DNA: TGTGCCAGCAGCGCTCCGGGACTAGGAGCCCATGAGCAGTTCTTC. As protein: CASSAPGLGAHEQFF.

The V call is TRBV6-1, the J call TRBJ2-5; D is undetermined. CDR1 is MNHNS, CDR2 SASEGT, per germline. This CDR3 comprises 14 residues. Trimming left V 4 bases short and J 5 bases short, with 14 bases between. The CDR3: CASSVPQLGETQYF. DNA of the CDR3: TGTGCCAGCAGTGTACCTCAGCTGGGGGAGACCCAGTACTTC.

This clonotype was detected many times. V is TRBV6-2 or TRBV6-3 and J is TRBJ2-1; the match to TRBD2 covers 16 bases. CDR3 length: 19 residues. CDR1 and CDR2 from the germline V gene are MNHEY and SVGEGT. The V and J ends lost 3 bases and 3 bases, in that order; junction bases with no gene match: 8. CDR3 protein: CASSYSGLAGGQGYNEQFF. In nucleotides, the CDR3 is TGTGCCAGCAGTTATTCGGGACTAGCGGGAGGGCAGGGCTACAATGAGCAGTTCTTC.

This clonotype appeared many times. The rearrangement links TRBV30 to TRBJ2-7; D remains ambiguous. The CDR3 is 14 amino acids. The V and J ends lost 0 bases and 6 bases respectively, with 15 bases between them. Germline assignment: CDR1 GTSNPN and CDR2 SVGIG (reference sequence). As DNA, the CDR3 is TGTGCCTGGAGTGTATACGTCAGGATAAGCGAGCAGTACTTC. It is translated as CAWSVYVRISEQYF.

The chain couples TRBV29-1 to TRBJ2-1; 7 bases map to TRBD2. The J segment lost 10 bases and the V segment lost 1 base, leaving 7 bases of the junction unmatched. This CDR3 region has 13 residues. The germline CDR1 and CDR2 sequences are SQVTM and ANQGSEA. The CDR3 spells CSVEVSAGTEQFF. The CDR3 DNA is TGCAGCGTTGAAGTATCAGCGGGAACCGAGCAGTTCTTC.

The chain carries TRBV12-3 or TRBV12-4 and TRBJ2-3, with 8 bases that match TRBD2. V lost 7 bases and J lost 0; bases outside the gene matches: 9. The CDR3 length is 16 residues. The chain's CDR3 is CASTLVLAGSTDTQYF. The DNA for the CDR3 is TGTGCCAGCACTCTGGTGCTAGCGGGTAGCACAGATACGCAGTATTTT.

At least ten counts were recorded for this clonotype. J is TRBJ2-3 and V is TRBV11-3; D ambiguous. The CDR3 runs to 14 residues. V was trimmed by 0 bases and J by 3 bases, leaving 7 bases between them. CDR1 and CDR2 from the germline V gene are SGHNT and YENEEA. The CDR3 DNA reads TGTGCCAGCAGCTTAGATCCGACTACAGATACGCAGTATTTT. Its translation is CASSLDPTTDTQYF.